What follows are 4 T cell receptor beta chains derived from one specimen sequenced in a study of regulatory T cells in long-lasting Graves disease. This sample's time point: persistent/refractory GD, antithyroid drugs over 5 years with positive TRAb. Preparation of the TCR library used RNA extracted from PBMCs. The authors built TCR beta libraries using iRepertoire HTBI primers and Arm-PCR of CDR3 regions. Using its own MiXCR run on the multiplex PCR reads, TCRdb lists one record per CDR3 protein. Found here are fewer than 450,000 distinct CDR3 sequences, about a quarter of them singletons; the top ten hold around 24%. The sample in question was peripheral blood mononuclear cells (PBMCs), obtained when the disease was refractory, from a patient treated with antithyroid drugs. The receptors were sampled from a female donor with Graves disease.

The rearrangement uses TRBV20-1 and TRBJ2-7, with 7 bases fitting TRBD2. There are 15 residues in the CDR3. The V gene end was trimmed by 1 base and the J gene end by 4 bases; junction bases not matched to a gene: 10. Per germline, CDR1 DFQATT and CDR2 SNEGSKA (reference sequence). In DNA, the CDR3 is TGCAGTGCTAGAGGATTTGGGCTAGCGGATTACGAGCAGTACTTC. Its protein product is CSARGFGLADYEQYF.

The chain couples TRBV5-1 to TRBJ2-7; maybe TRBD1 (6 bases). The CDR3 consists of 16 residues. From germline, CDR1 is SGHRS and CDR2 YFSETQ. V lost 4 bases to trimming and J lost 2 bases, with 19 bases between them. CDR3 protein: CASSPDGQTDPYEQYF. The CDR3 nucleotides read TGCGCCAGCAGCCCGGACGGACAGACAGATCCCTACGAGCAGTACTTC.

This clonotype occurred many times. The rearrangement links TRBV7-6 to TRBJ1-2, with 7 nucleotides matching TRBD1. The CDR3 length is 16 residues. V was pared by 1 base and J by 5 bases, with 10 bases of the junction left unmatched. In germline, CDR1 is SGHVS, CDR2 FNYEAQ. CDR3 coding DNA: TGTGCCAGCAGCTTAGGGCGAGGGGGCGCGAGATATGGCTACACCTTC. Translated: CASSLGRGGARYGYTF. The full variable domain, completed using reference TRBV7-6 and TRBJ1-2, is GAGVSQSPRYKVTKRGQDVALRCDPISGHVSLYWYRQALGQGPEFLTYFNYEAQQDKSGLPNDRFSAERPEGSISTLTIQRTEQRDSAMYRCASSLGRGGARYGYTFGSGTRLTVV.

V is TRBV27 and J is TRBJ1-1; no reliable D call. The CDR3 has 14 amino acids. The germline V gene encodes CDR1 MNHEY and CDR2 SMNVEV (reference sequence). V was clipped by 4 bases and J by 6 bases, with 15 bases between them. For the CDR3, the DNA is TGTGCCAGCAGTTCCGCCTATACAGCCTCTGAAGCTTTCTTT. This translates into CASSSAYTASEAFF.